These 9 T cell receptor beta chains were sequenced from one sample in a study of PD-1 blockade in classical Hodgkin lymphoma. Every patient relapsed after autologous stem cell transplantation, and brentuximab vedotin exposure varied. Profiled with immunoSEQ multiplex PCR; TCRdb holds only in-frame clones, not every one. The sample has about 150,000 clones, nearly 80% seen once. The sample in question was peripheral blood mononuclear cells (PBMCs), obtained before the second cycle of nivolumab. These receptors all stem from a human donor with classical Hodgkin lymphoma.

Concerning this clone: The junction departs from germline at one end; a sequencing error may be responsible. The V gene is TRBV6-5, the J gene TRBJ1-5; D is possibly TRBD1 (5 bases). The germline V gene encodes CDR1 MNHEY and CDR2 SVGAGI. CDR3 length: 13 residues. CDR3 in DNA: TGTGCCAGCAGTGACTCGGGGGTCCAGCCCCAGCATTTT. Its protein is CASSDSGVQPQHF.

The V gene is TRBV10-3, the J gene TRBJ2-5; tentative D call: TRBD2 (6 bases). The CDR3 is 17 amino acids. V was shortened by 0 bases and J by 4 bases, with 18 bases between the two germline ends. The germline V gene has CDR1 ENHRY and CDR2 SYGVKD. This CDR3 is CAISESVREAGPETQYF. For the CDR3, the DNA is TGTGCCATCAGTGAGTCAGTGAGGGAAGCGGGTCCAGAGACCCAGTACTTC.

V usage is TRBV27 and J usage is TRBJ2-7; weak D call: TRBD1 (5 bases). V was pared by 2 bases and J by 0 bases, with 17 bases between. In germline, CDR1 is MNHEY, CDR2 SMNVEV (reference sequence). This CDR3 spans 17 amino acids. The chain's CDR3 is CASSLGYGRGISYEQYF. CDR3 in DNA: TGTGCCAGCAGTTTAGGGTACGGAAGGGGCATCTCCTACGAGCAGTACTTC.

The chain carries TRBV5-1 and TRBJ1-1, with a tentative D call TRBD1 (6 bases). From germline, CDR1 is SGHRS and CDR2 YFSETQ. This CDR3 is built from 14 residues. Trimming cost V 2 bases and J 1 base, with 9 bases left between them. The DNA of the CDR3 is TGCGCCAGCAGCTTTCAGGGGCCGAACACTGAAGCTTTCTTT. Translating it yields CASSFQGPNTEAFF. The full variable domain, rest sourced from reference TRBV5-1 and TRBJ1-1, is KAGVTQTPRYLIKTRGQQVTLSCSPISGHRSVSWYQQTPGQGLQFLFEYFSETQRNKGNFPGRFSGRQFSNSRSEMNVSTLELGDSALYLCASSFQGPNTEAFFGQGTRLTVV.

The chain links TRBV5-1 to TRBJ1-1; tentative D call: TRBD1 (5 bases). CDR1 and CDR2 (germline): SGHRS, YFSETQ. The V end was cut by 4 bases, the J end by 1 base, with 14 bases between. The CDR3 has 15 residues. The CDR3 loop reads CASSVGGTQNTEAFF. For the CDR3, the DNA is TGCGCCAGCAGCGTTGGGGGGACCCAGAACACTGAAGCTTTCTTT.

The chain links TRBV19 to TRBJ1-5, with 7 bases fitting TRBD1. Trimming took 2 bases from V and 0 from J; bases not matched to a gene: 1. The germline V gene has CDR1 LNHDA and CDR2 SQIVND (reference sequence). This CDR3 region has 15 residues. In DNA form, the CDR3 reads TGTGCCAGTAGTATAAGGACAGGTAGCAATCAGCCCCAGCATTTT. Its translation: CASSIRTGSNQPQHF. The whole variable domain, filled in from reference TRBV19 and TRBJ1-5, reads DGGITQSPKYLFRKEGQNVTLSCEQNLNHDAMYWYRQDPGQGLRLIYYSQIVNDFQKGDIAEGYSVSREKKESFPLTVTSAQKNPTAFYLCASSIRTGSNQPQHFGDGTRLSIL.

CDR3 sequence (DNA): TGCGCCAGCAGCTTGGGGGCAACAGATACGCAGTATTTT. This translates into CASSLGATDTQYF. V is TRBV5-1 and J is TRBJ2-3; D unclear. The CDR3 consists of 13 residues. The ends were cut back, 0 bases at V and 3 bases at J, with 5 bases in the middle. CDR1 and CDR2 (germline): SGHRS, YFSETQ.

Worth noting for this clone: The sample holds other DNA sequences that translate to the same CDR3. J is TRBJ2-5 and V is TRBV7-9, with D perhaps matching TRBD2 (5 bases). The germline gives CDR1 SEHNR, CDR2 FQNEAQ (reference sequence). The CDR3 has 14 residues. Trimming pared 1 base from V and 2 bases from J, leaving 8 bases between. Here the CDR3 reads CASSLGTGQETQYF. DNA for the CDR3: TGTGCCAGCAGCTTAGGTACGGGGCAAGAGACCCAGTACTTC. The variable domain in full, with the rest retrieved from reference TRBV7-9 and TRBJ2-5, is DTGVSQNPRHKITKRGQNVTFRCDPISEHNRLYWYRQTLGQGPEFLTYFQNEAQLEKSRLLSDRFSAERPKGSFSTLEIQRTEQGDSAMYLCASSLGTGQETQYFGPGTRLLVL.

The V gene is TRBV7-2, the J gene TRBJ2-1; the D call may be TRBD1 or TRBD2 (7 bases each). The CDR3 runs 13 residues. The V end lost 5 bases, the J end lost 9 bases, and 14 bases lay between the germline ends. Germline CDR1 and CDR2: SGHTA and FQGNSA. The CDR3 spells CASSVQGRGEQFF. The CDR3 nucleotides read TGTGCCAGCAGCGTACAGGGGAGGGGTGAGCAGTTCTTC.